Reported below is one T cell receptor beta chain. The sample originates from a study of control samples from healthy donors and cancer patients. Measured with immunoSEQ multiplex PCR; TCRdb has only the in-frame clones, and not every one. The table includes 150,000 or so clones, 92% detected once. V lost 11 bases and J 8 bases, leaving 25 bases between the germline ends. Germline V gene sequence: CDR1 MNHEY, CDR2 SVGAGI. This CDR3 has 15 residues. This TCR was recovered from a woman aged 25 to 39 in good health. The sequenced material came from blood. The V gene is TRBV6-5, the J gene TRBJ2-1, with unresolved D. The DNA of the CDR3 is TGTGCCCGCTCCGCGGATGTTCTCGGTTGGGATGAGCAGTTCTTC. Protein product: CARSADVLGWDEQFF.